The 9 T cell receptor beta chains below all came from one sample that was sequenced in a study of shared clonotypes between healthy human individuals. The data were produced by immunoSEQ multiplex PCR, yet TCRdb's version contains in-frame clones alone and is incomplete. The sample holds approximately 620,000 clones, almost 97% seen once. What was sequenced was naive CD4+ T cells sorted from blood. Indicated subset: CD45RA+ positively selected. Receptors originate from a woman under 40 in good health.

The chain uses TRBV28 and TRBJ2-2, with 13 bases aligning to TRBD2. J lost 6 bases, V lost 3 bases, and 7 bases had no gene match. This CDR3 is built from 17 residues. Germline CDR1 MDHEN, CDR2 SYDVKM. This CDR3 reads CASSFSLGLAGAGELFF. The CDR3, as DNA: TGTGCCAGCAGTTTCTCCCTCGGACTAGCGGGAGCCGGGGAGCTGTTTTTT.

The genes are TRBV5-1 and TRBJ1-5; unclear D gene. Looked up from germline, CDR1 is SGHRS and CDR2 is YFSETQ. The CDR3 contains 14 residues. Trimming cost V 0 bases and J 6 bases, with 10 bases left between them. The CDR3 here is CASSLDAGRQPQHF. In DNA form, the CDR3 reads TGCGCCAGCAGCTTGGACGCAGGTCGTCAGCCCCAGCATTTT.

The rearrangement links TRBV7-2 to TRBJ2-7; the D gene is possibly TRBD2 (6 bases). V lost 7 bases to trimming and J lost 0 bases, with 13 bases between them. Germline V lookup: CDR1 SGHTA, CDR2 FQGNSA. CDR3 length equals 14 residues. The CDR3 sequence is CASTWRGSSYEQYF. Here the CDR3 DNA reads TGTGCCAGCACCTGGAGGGGCAGCTCCTACGAGCAGTACTTC.

This sequence joins TRBV19 and TRBJ1-1; tentatively, D is TRBD1 (6 bases). V lost 8 bases, J lost 0 bases, and 10 bases lay in between. Looked up from germline, CDR1 is LNHDA and CDR2 is SQIVND (reference sequence). The CDR3 consists of 13 residues. The CDR3 nucleotides read TGTGCCAGTCGGGACACCCTGAACACTGAAGCTTTCTTT. Translation gives CASRDTLNTEAFF. The variable domain in full, completed from reference TRBV19 and TRBJ1-1, reads DGGITQSPKYLFRKEGQNVTLSCEQNLNHDAMYWYRQDPGQGLRLIYYSQIVNDFQKGDIAEGYSVSREKKESFPLTVTSAQKNPTAFYLCASRDTLNTEAFFGQGTRLTVV.

This sequence joins TRBV11-2 and TRBJ1-2, with 9 bases aligning to TRBD1. The CDR3 loop spans 16 amino acids. Germline values: CDR1 SGHAT, CDR2 FQNNGV. The trim removed 3 bases at V and 7 bases at J, leaving 12 bases unmatched. In DNA, the CDR3 is TGTGCCAGCAGCTTTTTAGGCCGGGACAGGGTCTCTGGCTACACCTTC. Its translation is CASSFLGRDRVSGYTF.

The gene calls are TRBV4-1 and TRBJ1-6; D uncertain. Germline V gene lookup returns CDR1 MGHRA and CDR2 YSYEKL. The CDR3 has 16 amino acids. Deletions cut 0 bases from V and 8 bases from J, with 14 bases between. In nucleotides, the CDR3 is TGCGCCAGCAGCCAAGATCGTGACTCGACTTATTCACCCCTCCACTTT. This gives the protein CASSQDRDSTYSPLHF.

The chain employs TRBV10-3 and TRBJ2-7; 10 positions agree with TRBD1. The germline CDR1 and CDR2 sequences are ENHRY and SYGVKD. The CDR3 totals 13 residues. J gave up 11 bases and V 8 bases, and 12 bases lay outside the gene matches. Written as DNA, the CDR3 is TGTGCCATCCACCAGACAGGGGGCGTCGAAAAGTACTTC. As protein: CAIHQTGGVEKYF.

J is TRBJ2-1 and V is TRBV28; the match to TRBD2 covers 11 bases. This CDR3 region has 15 residues. The germline V gene encodes CDR1 MDHEN and CDR2 SYDVKM. The V gene end was trimmed by 5 bases and the J gene end by 9 bases; junction bases not matched to a gene: 9. The CDR3 here is CASSQTSGITGEQFF. CDR3 in DNA: TGTGCCAGCAGTCAGACTAGCGGGATAACGGGTGAGCAGTTCTTC. The whole variable domain, remainder taken from reference TRBV28 and TRBJ2-1, is DVKVTQSSRYLVKRTGEKVFLECVQDMDHENMFWYRQDPGLGLRLIYFSYDVKMKEKGDIPEGYSVSREKKERFSLILESASTNQTSMYLCASSQTSGITGEQFFGPGTRLTVL.

J is TRBJ1-5 and V is TRBV19; no reliable D call. V lost 6 bases to trimming and J lost 6 bases, with 15 bases between them. Germline V gives CDR1 LNHDA, CDR2 SQIVND (reference sequence). The CDR3 has 14 residues. The CDR3 loop is CASSPGRSVQPQHF. The DNA of the CDR3 is TGTGCCAGTAGCCCCGGGAGGTCTGTTCAGCCCCAGCATTTT.